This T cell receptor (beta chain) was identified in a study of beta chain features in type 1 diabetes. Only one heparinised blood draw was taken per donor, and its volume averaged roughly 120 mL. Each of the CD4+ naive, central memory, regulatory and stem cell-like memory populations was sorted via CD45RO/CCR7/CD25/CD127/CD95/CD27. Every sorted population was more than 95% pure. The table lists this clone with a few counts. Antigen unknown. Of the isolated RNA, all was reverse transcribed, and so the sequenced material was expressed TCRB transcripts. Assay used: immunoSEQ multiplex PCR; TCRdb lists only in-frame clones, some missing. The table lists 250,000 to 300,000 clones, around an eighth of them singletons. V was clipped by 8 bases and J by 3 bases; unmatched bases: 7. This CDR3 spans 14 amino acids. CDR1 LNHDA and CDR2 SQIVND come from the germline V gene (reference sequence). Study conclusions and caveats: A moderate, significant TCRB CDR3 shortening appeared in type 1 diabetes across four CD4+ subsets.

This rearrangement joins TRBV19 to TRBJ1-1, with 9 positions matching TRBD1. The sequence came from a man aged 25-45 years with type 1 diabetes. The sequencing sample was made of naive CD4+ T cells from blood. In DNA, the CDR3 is TGTGCCAGTGTGTGGACAGGGGCGTACACTGAAGCTTTCTTT. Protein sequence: CASVWTGAYTEAFF.